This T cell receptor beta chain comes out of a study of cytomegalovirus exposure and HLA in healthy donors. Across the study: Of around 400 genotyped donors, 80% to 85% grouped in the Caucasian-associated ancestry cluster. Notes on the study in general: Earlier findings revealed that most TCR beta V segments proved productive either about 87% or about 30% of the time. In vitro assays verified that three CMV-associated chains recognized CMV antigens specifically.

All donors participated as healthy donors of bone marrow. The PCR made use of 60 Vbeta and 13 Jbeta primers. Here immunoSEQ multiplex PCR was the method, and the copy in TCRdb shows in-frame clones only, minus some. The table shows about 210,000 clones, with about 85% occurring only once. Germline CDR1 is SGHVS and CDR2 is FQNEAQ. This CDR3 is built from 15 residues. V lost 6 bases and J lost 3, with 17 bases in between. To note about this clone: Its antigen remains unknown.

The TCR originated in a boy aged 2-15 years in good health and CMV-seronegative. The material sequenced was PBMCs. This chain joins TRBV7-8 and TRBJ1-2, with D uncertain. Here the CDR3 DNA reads TGTGCCAGCAGTCGAGAAACAGCCAATGACTATGGCTACACCTTC. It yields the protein CASSRETANDYGYTF.